This TCR beta chain was obtained from a study of blood T cells in healthy people across ages. Study-wide findings and caveats: The CMV status of each donor remained undetermined, and this could have confounded shifts in expanded clonotypes.

The table lists this clonotype with a few counts. The antigen is undetermined. The study drew donors from healthy Caucasian individuals in Russia aged roughly 6 to 90. A second PCR of about 6 to 11 cycles used a sample-barcoded 5' primer and a J-beta primer mix. TCRdb independently ran MiXCR on the 5' RACE reads; one entry per CDR3 protein. The sample lists about 1.1 million distinct CDR3 sequences, approximately 38% occurring once. The receptor was isolated from a man younger than 30 in good health. The sample comprised blood.

The DNA for the CDR3 is TGTGCCAGCAGCTTATACAGGGTTAGCGAGCAGTTCTTC. Its translation is CASSLYRVSEQFF. V is TRBV9 and J is TRBJ2-1; TRBD1 might be the D (6 bases). With 4 bases removed from V and 10 bases from J, the gap between germline ends came to 15 bases. The CDR3 runs to 13 residues. Germline loops: CDR1 SGDLS, CDR2 YYNGEE.